This T cell receptor beta chain was sequenced in a study of Ad26.COV2.S vaccination and SARS-CoV-2 variants. Overall study: The donor participated in the COV1001 trial, in its Ad26.COV2.S arm. Participants got Ad26.COV2.S intramuscularly, once or twice 56 days apart.

Treatment described: approximately 18 received Ad26.COV2.S at low or high dose, single or two shots; 5 received placebo; per-sample allocation not given. Sampling was done on day 63 after the first vaccine or placebo injection. Cohort 1b enrolled adults aged 18-55 years in Boston. Clones were read by immunoSEQ multiplex PCR, and TCRdb kept only the in-frame ones, dropping some. Found here are about 480,000 clones, roughly 85% of them singletons; the top ten hold over 10%. General study results and limits: Spike-specific TCR breadth in vaccine recipients exceeded that seen in placebo recipients.

Germline CDR1 MRHNA, CDR2 SNTAGT. Trimming took off 0 bases at V and 10 bases at J, with 10 bases between the two ends. The CDR3 has 14 amino acids. As for this clone: The antigen remains unidentified.

This TCR was sampled from a person aged 18-60 years who received the Ad26.COV2.S COVID-19 vaccine or a placebo. The source was peripheral blood, collected in a trial of Ad26.COV2.S vaccine versus placebo. This rearrangement joins TRBV6-4 to TRBJ1-6; no firm D call. The CDR3 protein is CASSDSWEGSPLHF. The CDR3 DNA reads as TGTGCCAGCAGTGACTCGTGGGAAGGATCACCCCTCCACTTT.